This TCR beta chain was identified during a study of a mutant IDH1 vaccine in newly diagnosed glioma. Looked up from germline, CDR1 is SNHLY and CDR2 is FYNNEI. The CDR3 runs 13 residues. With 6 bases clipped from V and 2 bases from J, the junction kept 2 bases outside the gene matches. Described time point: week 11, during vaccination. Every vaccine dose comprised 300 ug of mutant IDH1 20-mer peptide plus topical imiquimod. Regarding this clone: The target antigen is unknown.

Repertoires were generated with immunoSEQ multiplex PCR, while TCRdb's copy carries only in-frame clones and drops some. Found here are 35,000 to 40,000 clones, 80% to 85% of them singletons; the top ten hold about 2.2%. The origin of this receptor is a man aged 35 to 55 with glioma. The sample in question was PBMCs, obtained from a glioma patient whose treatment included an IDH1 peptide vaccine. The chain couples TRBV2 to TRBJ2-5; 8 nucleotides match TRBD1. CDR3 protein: CASRRDRQETQYF. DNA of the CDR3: TGTGCCAGCAGGAGGGACAGGCAAGAGACCCAGTACTTC.